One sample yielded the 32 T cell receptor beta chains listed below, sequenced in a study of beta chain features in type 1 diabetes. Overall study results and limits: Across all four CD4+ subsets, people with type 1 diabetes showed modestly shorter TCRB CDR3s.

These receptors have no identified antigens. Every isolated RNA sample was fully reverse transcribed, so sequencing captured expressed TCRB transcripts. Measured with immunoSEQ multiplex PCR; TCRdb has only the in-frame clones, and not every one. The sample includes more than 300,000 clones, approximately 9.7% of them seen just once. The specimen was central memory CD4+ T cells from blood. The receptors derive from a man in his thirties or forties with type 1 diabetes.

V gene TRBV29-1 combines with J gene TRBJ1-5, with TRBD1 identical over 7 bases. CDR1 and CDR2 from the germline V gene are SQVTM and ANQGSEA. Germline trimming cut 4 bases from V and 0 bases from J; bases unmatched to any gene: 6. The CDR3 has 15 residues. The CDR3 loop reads CSVGAGGNSNQPQHF. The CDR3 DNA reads TGCAGCGTTGGGGCAGGGGGGAATAGCAATCAGCCCCAGCATTTT.

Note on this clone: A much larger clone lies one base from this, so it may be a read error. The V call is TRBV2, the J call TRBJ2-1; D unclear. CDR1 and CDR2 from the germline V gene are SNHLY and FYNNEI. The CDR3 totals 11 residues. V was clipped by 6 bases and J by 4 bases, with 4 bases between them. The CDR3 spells CASSKYNEQFF. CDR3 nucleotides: TGTGCCAGCAGCAAGTACAATGAGCAGTTCTTC.

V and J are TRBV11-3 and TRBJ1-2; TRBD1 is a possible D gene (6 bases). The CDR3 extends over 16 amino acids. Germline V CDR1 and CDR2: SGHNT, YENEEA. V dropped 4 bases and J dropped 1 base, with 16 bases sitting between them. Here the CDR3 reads CASSSPLRGFNYGYTF. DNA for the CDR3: TGTGCCAGCAGCTCGCCCCTCAGGGGTTTTAACTATGGCTACACCTTC. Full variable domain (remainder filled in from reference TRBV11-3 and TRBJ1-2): EAGVVQSPRYKIIEKKQPVAFWCNPISGHNTLYWYLQNLGQGPELLIRYENEEAVDDSQLPKDRFSAERLKGVDSTLKIQPAELGDSAVYLCASSSPLRGFNYGYTFGSGTRLTVV.

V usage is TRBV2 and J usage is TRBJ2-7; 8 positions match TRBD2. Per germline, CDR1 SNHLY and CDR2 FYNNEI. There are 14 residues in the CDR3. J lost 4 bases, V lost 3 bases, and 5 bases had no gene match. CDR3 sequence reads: CASSDSGNPYEQYF. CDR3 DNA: TGTGCCAGCAGTGATAGCGGGAATCCTTACGAGCAGTACTTC.

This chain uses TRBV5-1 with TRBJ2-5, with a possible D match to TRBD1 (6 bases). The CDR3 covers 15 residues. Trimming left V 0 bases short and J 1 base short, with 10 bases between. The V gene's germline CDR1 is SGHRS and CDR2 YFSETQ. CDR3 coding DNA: TGCGCCAGCAGCTTGGTTCCAGGGGCCCAAGAGACCCAGTACTTC. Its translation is CASSLVPGAQETQYF.

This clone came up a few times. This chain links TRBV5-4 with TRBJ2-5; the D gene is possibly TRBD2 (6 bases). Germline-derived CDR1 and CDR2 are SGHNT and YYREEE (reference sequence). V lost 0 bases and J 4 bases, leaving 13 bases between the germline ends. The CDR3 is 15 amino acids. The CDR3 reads CASSLAQQGGETQYF. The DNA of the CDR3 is TGTGCCAGCAGCTTGGCACAGCAGGGAGGAGAGACCCAGTACTTC.

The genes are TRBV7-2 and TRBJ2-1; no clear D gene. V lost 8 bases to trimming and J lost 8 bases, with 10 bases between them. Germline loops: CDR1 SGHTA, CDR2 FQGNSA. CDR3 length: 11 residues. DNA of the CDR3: TGTGCCAGCGGCCGGACCTATGAGCAGTTCTTC. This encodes CASGRTYEQFF.

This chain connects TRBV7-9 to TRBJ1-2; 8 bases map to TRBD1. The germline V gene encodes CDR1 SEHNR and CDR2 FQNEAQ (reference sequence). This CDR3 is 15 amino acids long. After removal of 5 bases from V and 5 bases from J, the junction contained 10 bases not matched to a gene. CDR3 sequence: CASSPGQAKRYGYTF. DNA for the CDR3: TGTGCCAGCAGCCCGGGACAGGCGAAAAGATATGGCTACACCTTC.

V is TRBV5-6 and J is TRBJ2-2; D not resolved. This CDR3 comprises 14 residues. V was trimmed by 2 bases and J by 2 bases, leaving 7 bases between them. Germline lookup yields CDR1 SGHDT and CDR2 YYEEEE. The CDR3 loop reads CASSLDINTGELFF. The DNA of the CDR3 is TGTGCCAGCAGCTTAGACATAAACACCGGGGAGCTGTTTTTT.

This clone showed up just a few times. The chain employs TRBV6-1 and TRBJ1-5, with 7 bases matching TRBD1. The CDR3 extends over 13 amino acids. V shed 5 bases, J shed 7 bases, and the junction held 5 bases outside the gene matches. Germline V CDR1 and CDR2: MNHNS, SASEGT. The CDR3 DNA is TGTGCCAGCAGTTTGCAGGGGGAACAGCCCCAGCATTTT. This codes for CASSLQGEQPQHF.

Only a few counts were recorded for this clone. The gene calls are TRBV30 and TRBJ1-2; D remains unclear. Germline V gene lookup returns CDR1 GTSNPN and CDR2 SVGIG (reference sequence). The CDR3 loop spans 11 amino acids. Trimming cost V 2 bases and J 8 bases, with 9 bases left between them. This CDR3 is CAWSLREGYTF. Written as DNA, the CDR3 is TGTGCCTGGAGTCTTAGGGAGGGCTACACCTTC.

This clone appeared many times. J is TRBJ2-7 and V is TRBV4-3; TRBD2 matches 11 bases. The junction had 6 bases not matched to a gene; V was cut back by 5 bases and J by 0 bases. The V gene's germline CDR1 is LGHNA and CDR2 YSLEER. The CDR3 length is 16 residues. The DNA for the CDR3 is TGCGCCAGCAGCAAAAGCGGGACTAGCGGCTCCTACGAGCAGTACTTC. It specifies CASSKSGTSGSYEQYF.

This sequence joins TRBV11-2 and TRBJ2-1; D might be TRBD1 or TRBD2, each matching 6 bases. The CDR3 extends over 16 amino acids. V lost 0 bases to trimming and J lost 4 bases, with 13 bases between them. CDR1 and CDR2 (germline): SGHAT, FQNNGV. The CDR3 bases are TGTGCCAGCAGCTTAGAGGGGACACGGGGGTACAATGAGCAGTTCTTC. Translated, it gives CASSLEGTRGYNEQFF.

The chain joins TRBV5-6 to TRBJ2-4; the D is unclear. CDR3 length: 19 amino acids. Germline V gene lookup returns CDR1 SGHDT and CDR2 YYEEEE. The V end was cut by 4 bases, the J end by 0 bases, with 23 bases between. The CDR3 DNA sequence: TGTGCCAGCAGCGCCTACCGGGCCGCGCCGAGTCTAGCCAAAAACATTCAGTACTTC. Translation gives CASSAYRAAPSLAKNIQYF.

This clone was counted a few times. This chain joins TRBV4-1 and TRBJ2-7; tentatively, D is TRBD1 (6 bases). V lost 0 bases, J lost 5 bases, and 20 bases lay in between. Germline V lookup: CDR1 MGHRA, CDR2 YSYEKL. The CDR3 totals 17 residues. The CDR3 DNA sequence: TGCGCCAGCAGCCAAGATCACAGCGCAGGGGTCCAACACGAGCAGTACTTC. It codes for CASSQDHSAGVQHEQYF.

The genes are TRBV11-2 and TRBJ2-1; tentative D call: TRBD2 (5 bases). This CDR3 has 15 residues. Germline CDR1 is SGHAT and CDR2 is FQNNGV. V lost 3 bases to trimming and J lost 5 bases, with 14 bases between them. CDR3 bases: TGTGCCAGCAGCTTGCGGGCAGTCTCAAACAATGAGCAGTTCTTC. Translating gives CASSLRAVSNNEQFF.

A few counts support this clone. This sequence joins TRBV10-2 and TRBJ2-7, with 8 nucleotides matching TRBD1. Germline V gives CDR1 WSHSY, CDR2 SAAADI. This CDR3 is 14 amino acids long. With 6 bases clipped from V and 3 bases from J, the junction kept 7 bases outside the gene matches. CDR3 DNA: TGCGCCAGCAGAGAAGCAGGGGGCAGCTACGAGCAGTACTTC. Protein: CASREAGGSYEQYF.

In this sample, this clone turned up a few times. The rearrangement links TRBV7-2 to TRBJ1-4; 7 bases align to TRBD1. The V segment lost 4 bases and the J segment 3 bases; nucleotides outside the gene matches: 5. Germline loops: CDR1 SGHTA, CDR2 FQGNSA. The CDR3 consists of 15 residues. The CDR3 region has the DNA TGTGCCAGCAGCTCACAGGGACAGCCTAATGAAAAACTGTTTTTT. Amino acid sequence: CASSSQGQPNEKLFF.

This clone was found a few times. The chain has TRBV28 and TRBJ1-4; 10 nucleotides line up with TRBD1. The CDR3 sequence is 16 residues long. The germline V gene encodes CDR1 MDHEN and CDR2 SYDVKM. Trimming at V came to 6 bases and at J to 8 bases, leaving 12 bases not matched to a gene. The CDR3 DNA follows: TGTGCCAGCAGATCCGGACAGGGGGATTTAGGAGAAAAACTGTTTTTT. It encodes CASRSGQGDLGEKLFF.

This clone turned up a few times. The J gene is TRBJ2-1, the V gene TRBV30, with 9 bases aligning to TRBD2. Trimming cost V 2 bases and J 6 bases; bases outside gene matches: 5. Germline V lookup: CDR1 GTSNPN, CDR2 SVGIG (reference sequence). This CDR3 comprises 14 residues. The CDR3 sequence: CAWSSGTSTNEQFF. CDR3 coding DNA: TGTGCCTGGAGTAGTGGGACTAGCACCAATGAGCAGTTCTTC.

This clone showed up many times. This CDR3 reads CASSPVQKDTQYF. The CDR3, as DNA: TGTGCCAGCTCACCAGTACAGAAAGATACGCAGTATTTT. The chain recombines TRBV18 with TRBJ2-3; the D is unclear. The CDR3 has 13 amino acids. Looked up from germline, CDR1 is KGHSH and CDR2 is LQKENI. The V end was cut by 2 bases, the J end by 5 bases, with 8 bases between.

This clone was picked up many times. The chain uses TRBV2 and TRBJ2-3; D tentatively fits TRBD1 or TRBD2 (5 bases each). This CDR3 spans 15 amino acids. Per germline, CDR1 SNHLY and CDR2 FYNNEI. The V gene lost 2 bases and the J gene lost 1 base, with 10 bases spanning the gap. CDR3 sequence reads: CASSEPGAGTDTQYF. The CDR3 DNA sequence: TGTGCCAGCAGTGAACCCGGGGCCGGCACAGATACGCAGTATTTT.

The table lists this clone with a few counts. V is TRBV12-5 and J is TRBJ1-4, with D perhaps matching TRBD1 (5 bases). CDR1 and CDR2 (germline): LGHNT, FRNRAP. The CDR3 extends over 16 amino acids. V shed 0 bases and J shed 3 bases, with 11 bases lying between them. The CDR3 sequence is CASGLVRQGSNEKLFF. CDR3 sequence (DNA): TGTGCTAGTGGTTTGGTACGTCAGGGTTCTAATGAAAAACTGTTTTTT.

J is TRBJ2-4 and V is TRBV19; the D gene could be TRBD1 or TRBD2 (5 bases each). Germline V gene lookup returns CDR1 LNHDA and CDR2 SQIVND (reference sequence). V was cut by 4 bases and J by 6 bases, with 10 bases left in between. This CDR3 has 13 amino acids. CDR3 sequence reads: CASSTDGANIQYF. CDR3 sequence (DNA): TGTGCCAGTAGTACCGACGGGGCAAACATTCAGTACTTC.

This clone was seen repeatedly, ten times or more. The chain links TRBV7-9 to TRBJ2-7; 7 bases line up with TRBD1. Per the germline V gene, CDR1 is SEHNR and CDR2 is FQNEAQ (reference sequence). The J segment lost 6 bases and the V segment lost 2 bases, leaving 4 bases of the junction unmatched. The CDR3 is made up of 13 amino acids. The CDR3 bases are TGTGCCAGCAGCTTAACCGGGACAGTCGAGCAGTACTTC. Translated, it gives CASSLTGTVEQYF.

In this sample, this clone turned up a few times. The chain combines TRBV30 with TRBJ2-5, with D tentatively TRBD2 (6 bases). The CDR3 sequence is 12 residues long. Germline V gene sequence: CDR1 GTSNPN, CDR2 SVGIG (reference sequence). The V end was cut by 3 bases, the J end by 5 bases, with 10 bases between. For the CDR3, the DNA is TGTGCCTGGAGCCTGCTAGCGGAGACCCAGTACTTC. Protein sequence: CAWSLLAETQYF.

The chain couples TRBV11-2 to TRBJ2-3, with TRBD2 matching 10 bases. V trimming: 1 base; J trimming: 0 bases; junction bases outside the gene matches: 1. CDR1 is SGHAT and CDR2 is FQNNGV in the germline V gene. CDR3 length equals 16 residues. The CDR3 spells CASSLVSGGSTDTQYF. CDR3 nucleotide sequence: TGTGCCAGCAGCTTAGTTAGCGGGGGGAGCACAGATACGCAGTATTTT. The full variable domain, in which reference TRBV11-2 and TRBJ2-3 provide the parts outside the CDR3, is EAGVAQSPRYKIIEKRQSVAFWCNPISGHATLYWYQQILGQGPKLLIQFQNNGVVDDSQLPKDRFSAERLKGVDSTLKIQPAKLEDSAVYLCASSLVSGGSTDTQYFGPGTRLTVL.

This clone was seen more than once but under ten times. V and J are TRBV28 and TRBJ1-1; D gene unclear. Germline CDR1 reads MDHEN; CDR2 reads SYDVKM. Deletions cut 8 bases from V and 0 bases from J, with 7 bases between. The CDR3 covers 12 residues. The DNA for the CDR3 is TGTGCCAGCGGTGGGGTGAACACTGAAGCTTTCTTT. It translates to CASGGVNTEAFF.

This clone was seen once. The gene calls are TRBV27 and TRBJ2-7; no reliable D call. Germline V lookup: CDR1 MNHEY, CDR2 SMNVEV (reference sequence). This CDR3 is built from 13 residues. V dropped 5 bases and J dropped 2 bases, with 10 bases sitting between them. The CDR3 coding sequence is TGTGCCAGCAGTCCCTTCGGAGCCTACGAGCAGTACTTC. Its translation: CASSPFGAYEQYF.

The CDR3, as DNA: TGTGCCAGCAGCGAGGAACGGGACACTGAAGCTTTCTTT. It codes for CASSEERDTEAFF. The chain links TRBV11-2 to TRBJ1-1; D not resolved. The germline CDR1 and CDR2 sequences are SGHAT and FQNNGV. The CDR3 extends over 13 amino acids. The ends were cut back, 5 bases at V and 3 bases at J, with 10 bases in the middle.

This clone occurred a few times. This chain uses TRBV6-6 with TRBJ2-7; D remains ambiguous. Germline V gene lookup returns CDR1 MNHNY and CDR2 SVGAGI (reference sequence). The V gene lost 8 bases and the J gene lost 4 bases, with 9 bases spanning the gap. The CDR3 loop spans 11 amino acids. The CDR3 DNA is TGTGCCAGCGGGTTGGAGTACGAGCAGTACTTC. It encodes CASGLEYEQYF.

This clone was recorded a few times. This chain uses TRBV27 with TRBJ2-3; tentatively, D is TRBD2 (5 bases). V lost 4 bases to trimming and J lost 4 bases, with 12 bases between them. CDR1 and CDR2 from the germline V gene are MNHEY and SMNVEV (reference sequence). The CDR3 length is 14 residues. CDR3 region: CASSSWGVSDTQYF. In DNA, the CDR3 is TGTGCCAGCAGTTCTTGGGGAGTCTCAGATACGCAGTATTTT.